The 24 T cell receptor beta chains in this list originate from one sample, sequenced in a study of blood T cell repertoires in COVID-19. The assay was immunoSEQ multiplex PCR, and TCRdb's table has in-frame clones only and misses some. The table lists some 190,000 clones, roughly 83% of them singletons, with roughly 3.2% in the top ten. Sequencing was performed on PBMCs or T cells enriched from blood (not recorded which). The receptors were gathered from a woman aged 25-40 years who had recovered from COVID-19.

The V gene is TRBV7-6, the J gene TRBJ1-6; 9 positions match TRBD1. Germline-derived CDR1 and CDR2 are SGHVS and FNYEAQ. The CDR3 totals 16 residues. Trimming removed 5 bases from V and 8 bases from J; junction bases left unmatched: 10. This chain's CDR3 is CASSDQTGGAHSPLHF. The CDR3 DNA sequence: TGTGCCAGCAGCGACCAGACAGGGGGGGCGCATTCACCCCTCCACTTT.

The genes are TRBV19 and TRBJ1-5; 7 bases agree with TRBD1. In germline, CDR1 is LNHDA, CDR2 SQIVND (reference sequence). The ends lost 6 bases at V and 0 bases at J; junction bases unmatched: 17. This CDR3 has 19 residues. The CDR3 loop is CASSRRVDRSANSNQPQHF. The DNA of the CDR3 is TGTGCCAGTAGCCGCCGGGTGGACAGGTCAGCGAATAGCAATCAGCCCCAGCATTTT.

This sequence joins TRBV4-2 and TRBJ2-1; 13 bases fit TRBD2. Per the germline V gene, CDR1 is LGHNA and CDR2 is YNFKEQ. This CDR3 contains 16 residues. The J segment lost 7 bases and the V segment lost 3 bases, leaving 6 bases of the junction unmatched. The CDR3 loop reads CASSHSLAGGPNEQFF. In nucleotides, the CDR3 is TGTGCCAGCAGCCATTCACTAGCGGGAGGGCCAAATGAGCAGTTCTTC.

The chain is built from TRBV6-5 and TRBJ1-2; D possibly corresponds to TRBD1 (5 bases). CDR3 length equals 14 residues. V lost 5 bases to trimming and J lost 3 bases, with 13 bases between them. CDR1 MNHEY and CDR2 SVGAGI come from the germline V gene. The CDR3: CASSTRRQYYGYTF. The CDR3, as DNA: TGTGCCAGCAGTACCCGGCGACAGTACTATGGCTACACCTTC.

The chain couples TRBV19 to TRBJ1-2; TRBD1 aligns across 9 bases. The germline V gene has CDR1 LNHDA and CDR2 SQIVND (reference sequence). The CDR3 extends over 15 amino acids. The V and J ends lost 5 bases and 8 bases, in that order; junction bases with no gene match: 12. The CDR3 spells CASSGTGTGPNGYTF. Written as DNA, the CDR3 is TGTGCCAGTAGTGGGACCGGGACAGGGCCAAACGGCTACACCTTC.

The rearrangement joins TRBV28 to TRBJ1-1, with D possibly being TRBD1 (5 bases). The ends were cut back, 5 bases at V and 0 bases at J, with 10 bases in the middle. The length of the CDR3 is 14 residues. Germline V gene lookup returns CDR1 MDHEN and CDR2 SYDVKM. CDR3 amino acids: CASSLDRLNTEAFF. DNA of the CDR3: TGTGCCAGCAGTCTAGACAGATTGAACACTGAAGCTTTCTTT.

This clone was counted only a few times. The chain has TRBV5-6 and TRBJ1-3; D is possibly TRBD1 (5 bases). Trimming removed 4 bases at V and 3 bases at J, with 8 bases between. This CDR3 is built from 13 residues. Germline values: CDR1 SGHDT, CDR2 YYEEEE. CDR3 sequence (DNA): TGTGCCAGCAGCCAGGGTGGTGGAAACACCATATATTTT. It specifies CASSQGGGNTIYF.

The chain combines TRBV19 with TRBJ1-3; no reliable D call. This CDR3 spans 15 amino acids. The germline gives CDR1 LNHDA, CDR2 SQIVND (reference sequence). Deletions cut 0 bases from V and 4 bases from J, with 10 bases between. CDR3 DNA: TGTGCCAGTAGTATAGATGCAGGCTCAGGAAACACCATATATTTT. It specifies CASSIDAGSGNTIYF.

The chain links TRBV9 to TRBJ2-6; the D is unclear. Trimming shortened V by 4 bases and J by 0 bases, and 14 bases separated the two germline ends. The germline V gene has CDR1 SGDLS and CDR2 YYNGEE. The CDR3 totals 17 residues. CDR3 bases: TGTGCCAGCAGCAGCCGGGTCCTCAGCTCTGGGGCCAACGTCCTGACTTTC. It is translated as CASSSRVLSSGANVLTF.

The CDR3 DNA reads as TGTGCCAGCAGTTATGGGGCTAGCGGGGGGAGGAATGAGCAGTTCTTC. It codes for CASSYGASGGRNEQFF. This chain connects TRBV6-5 to TRBJ2-1, with TRBD2 identical over 11 bases. The CDR3 spans 16 residues. Germline CDR1 reads MNHEY; CDR2 reads SVGAGI. V gave up 3 bases and J gave up 7 bases; unmatched junction bases: 8.

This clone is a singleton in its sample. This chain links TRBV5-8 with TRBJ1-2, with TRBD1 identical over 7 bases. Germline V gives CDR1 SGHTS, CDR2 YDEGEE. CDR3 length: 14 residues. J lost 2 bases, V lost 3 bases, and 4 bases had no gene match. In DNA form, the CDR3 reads TGTGCCAGCAGCTACCAGACAGGGAACTATGGCTACACCTTC. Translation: CASSYQTGNYGYTF.

CDR3 DNA sequence: TGTGCCAGCAGCTCGGACAGGGGTTTCGATCAGCCCCAGCATTTT. The encoded protein is CASSSDRGFDQPQHF. The chain combines TRBV7-2 with TRBJ1-5; the match to TRBD1 covers 9 bases. Trimming removed 4 bases from V and 5 bases from J; junction bases left unmatched: 6. The CDR3 spans 15 residues. Germline V CDR1 and CDR2: SGHTA, FQGNSA.

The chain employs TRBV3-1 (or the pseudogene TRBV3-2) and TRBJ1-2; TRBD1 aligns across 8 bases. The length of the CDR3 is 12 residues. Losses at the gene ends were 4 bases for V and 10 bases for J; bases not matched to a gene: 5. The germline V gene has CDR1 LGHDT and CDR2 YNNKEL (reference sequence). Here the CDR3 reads CASSPGQGAYTF. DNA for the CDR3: TGTGCCAGCAGCCCCGGACAGGGTGCCTACACCTTC.

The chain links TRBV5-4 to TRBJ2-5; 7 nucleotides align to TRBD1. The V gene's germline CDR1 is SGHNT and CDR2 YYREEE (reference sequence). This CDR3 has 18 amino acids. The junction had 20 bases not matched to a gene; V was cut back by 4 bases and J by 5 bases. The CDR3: CASSPGGRVQRGSETQYF. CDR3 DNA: TGTGCCAGCAGCCCAGGGGGTAGGGTCCAAAGGGGGTCGGAGACCCAGTACTTC.

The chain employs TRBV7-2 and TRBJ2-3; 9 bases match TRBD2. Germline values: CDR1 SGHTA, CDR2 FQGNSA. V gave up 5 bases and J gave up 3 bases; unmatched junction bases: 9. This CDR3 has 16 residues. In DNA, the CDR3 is TGTGCCAGCAGCACCATGGCGGGGGGGCTAACAGATACGCAGTATTTT. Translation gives CASSTMAGGLTDTQYF.

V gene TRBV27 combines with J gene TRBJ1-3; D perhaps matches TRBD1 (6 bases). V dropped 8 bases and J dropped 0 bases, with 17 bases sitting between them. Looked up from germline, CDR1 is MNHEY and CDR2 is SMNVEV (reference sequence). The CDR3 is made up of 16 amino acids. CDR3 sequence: CASARGGTNSGNTIYF. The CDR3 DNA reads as TGTGCCAGCGCCAGGGGCGGAACTAACTCTGGAAACACCATATATTTT.

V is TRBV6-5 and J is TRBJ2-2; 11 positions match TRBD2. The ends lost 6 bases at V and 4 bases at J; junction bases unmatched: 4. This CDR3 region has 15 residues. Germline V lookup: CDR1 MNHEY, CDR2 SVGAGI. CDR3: CASRLAGAGTGELFF. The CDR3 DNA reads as TGTGCCAGCAGACTAGCGGGGGCCGGCACCGGGGAGCTGTTTTTT.

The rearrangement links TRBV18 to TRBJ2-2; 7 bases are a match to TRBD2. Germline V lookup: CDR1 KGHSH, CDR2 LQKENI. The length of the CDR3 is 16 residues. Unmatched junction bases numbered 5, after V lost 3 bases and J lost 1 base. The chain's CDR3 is CASSPMAGVNTGELFF. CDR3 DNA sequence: TGTGCCAGCTCACCTATGGCGGGGGTGAACACCGGGGAGCTGTTTTTT.

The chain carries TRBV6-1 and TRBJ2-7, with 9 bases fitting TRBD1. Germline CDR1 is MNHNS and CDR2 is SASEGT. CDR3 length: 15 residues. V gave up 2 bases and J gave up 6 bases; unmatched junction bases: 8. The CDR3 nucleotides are TGTGCCAGCAGTGAAAGGGCCCGGACAGGGGCCGAGCAGTACTTC. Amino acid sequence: CASSERARTGAEQYF.

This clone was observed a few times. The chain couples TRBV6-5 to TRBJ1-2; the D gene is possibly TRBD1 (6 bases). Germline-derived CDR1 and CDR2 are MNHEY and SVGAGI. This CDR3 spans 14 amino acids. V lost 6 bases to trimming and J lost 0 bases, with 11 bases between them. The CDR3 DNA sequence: TGTGCCAGCAGGGGGTGGACAGCTAACTATGGCTACACCTTC. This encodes CASRGWTANYGYTF.

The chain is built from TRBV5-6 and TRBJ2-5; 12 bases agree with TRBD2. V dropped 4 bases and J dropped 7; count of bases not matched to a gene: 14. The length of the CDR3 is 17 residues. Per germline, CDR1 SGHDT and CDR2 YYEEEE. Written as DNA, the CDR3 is TGTGCCAGCAGCAGGGACAGCGGACTAGCGGGGATGGGGACCCAGTACTTC. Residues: CASSRDSGLAGMGTQYF.

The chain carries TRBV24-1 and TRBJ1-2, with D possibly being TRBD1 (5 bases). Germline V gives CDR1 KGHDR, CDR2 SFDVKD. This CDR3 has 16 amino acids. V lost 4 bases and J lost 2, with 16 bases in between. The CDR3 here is CATSEGRAGLNYGYTF. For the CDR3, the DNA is TGTGCCACCAGTGAAGGCAGGGCCGGTCTGAACTATGGCTACACCTTC.

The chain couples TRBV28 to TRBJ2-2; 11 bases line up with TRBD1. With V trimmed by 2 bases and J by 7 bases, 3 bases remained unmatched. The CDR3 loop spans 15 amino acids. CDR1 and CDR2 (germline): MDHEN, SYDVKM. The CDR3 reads CASSLGTGGHGELFF. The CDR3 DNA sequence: TGTGCCAGCAGTTTAGGGACAGGGGGTCACGGGGAGCTGTTTTTT.

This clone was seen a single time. The CDR3 DNA reads TGTGCCAGCAGCCAAAGGGGACAGAGAAACTCACCCCTCCACTTT. Its protein is CASSQRGQRNSPLHF. The chain employs TRBV3-1 (or the pseudogene TRBV3-2) and TRBJ1-6; 7 positions match TRBD1. Germline trimming cut 2 bases from V and 10 bases from J; bases unmatched to any gene: 8. Germline V gene data show CDR1 as LGHDT and CDR2 as YNNKEL (reference sequence). This CDR3 spans 15 amino acids.